This T cell receptor (beta chain) was retrieved from a study of Ad26.COV2.S vaccination and SARS-CoV-2 variants (dated by TCRdb to about 2021). Concerning the study at large: Vaccine-arm donors were drawn from COV1001, a multicentre, randomized, double-blind, placebo-controlled phase I-IIa trial of Ad26.COV2.S in healthy adults. The TCR-sequenced set comprised around 30 samples: 19 Ad26.COV2.S vaccine recipients, 5 placebo recipients and 8 SARS-CoV-2 convalescent individuals. TCRbeta repertoire sequencing was used to assess the specificity and breadth of SARS-CoV-2-reactive T cell receptors after Ad26.COV2.S vaccination. Blinding of investigators to trial group allocation was maintained during experiments and outcome assessment. Ad26.COV2.S was administered intramuscularly at 5 x 10^10 or 1 x 10^11 viral particles, either as a single shot or as two shots given 56 days apart. Participants in the trial were split at random into five groups of five each, receiving low-dose or high-dose Ad26.COV2.S once or twice, or else placebo on both occasions. The research as a whole found: According to the authors, total T cell responses may have been underestimated by the TCR breadth and depth analyses. Substantial breadth of spike-specific CD8+ and CD4+ T cell responses was reported after vaccination. The study was not powered to compare responses between vaccine doses or regimens. Higher spike-specific TCR breadth was observed in Ad26.COV2.S recipients than in placebo recipients (P = 0.0014). Vaccine and placebo recipients had similar non-spike TCR breadth, a finding consistent with the vaccine containing only spike.

With regard to this clone: What antigen it recognizes has not been identified. There are no base qualities to consult, and no much larger clone falls within one base.

The treatment or condition label for this specimen denotes: some 20 received Ad26.COV2.S at low or high dose, single or two shots; about 5 received placebo; per-sample allocation not given. Repertoires of vaccine and placebo recipients were sequenced from samples taken on day 63 after the first injection. In Cohort 1b, about 25 adults aged 18-55 years were enrolled at a single site in Boston, USA, between 29 July and 7 August 2020. Ad26.COV2.S consisted of a replication-incompetent adenovirus type 26 vector by which a prefusion-stabilized SARS-CoV-2 spike protein from the original Wuhan strain was expressed. The immunoSEQ Assay was used to sequence TCRbeta CDR3 regions. After extraction, genomic DNA underwent amplification by bias-controlled multiplex PCR, followed by high-throughput sequencing. The study's processing was this. To quantify the absolute abundance of every unique TCRbeta CDR3 region, sequences were collapsed and filtered. T cell fraction was estimated by normalizing TCRbeta template counts to usable DNA, with usable DNA measured through amplification of reference genes found in all nucleated cells. Repertoire TCRs were annotated as SARS-CoV-2-specific by exact matching of V gene, CDR3 amino acid sequence and J gene to a known reactive TCR set. The reference SARS-CoV-2 TCR set was obtained from MIRA and was filtered for enrichment in COVID-19-positive ImmuneCODE repertoires, whereby public or cross-reactive TCRs were removed. Based on the MIRA antigens, annotated TCRs were further analysed at the level of specific ORF or position within ORF. Breadth was defined as the number of annotated unique rearrangements divided by the total number of unique productive rearrangements, and depth was defined as the summed frequency of the annotated unique rearrangements. Group comparisons of TCR breadth used two-sided Wilcoxon rank-sum tests. Here the immuneACCESS table is served through TCRdb, limited to in-frame sequences with V and J called. Missing clones are a known gap in these copies; in checked studies unresolved V genes cover under half, and the rest lacks a known reason. That table supplies the V and J calls and clone size; D and trimming were determined from the DNA. Counted in this sample were approximately 400,000 clones; around four fifths of them appeared once. Of the sample, roughly 7.4% falls within the top ten clones.

Per the germline V gene, LGHNT is the CDR1 and FRNRAP is the CDR2. V gives up 7 bases and J gives up 7 bases, and the segment between their germline ends measures 11 bases. The CDR3 contains 12 residues, cysteine and phenylalanine counted. The retained sequence is limited to the CDR3, 36 bases, with the frame set at the first base. This receptor was identified in a person aged 18-60 years who received the Ad26.COV2.S COVID-19 vaccine or a placebo. The source was peripheral blood, collected in a trial of Ad26.COV2.S vaccine versus placebo. This sequence uses TRBV12-5 and TRBJ2-1; tentative D gene TRBD2, with 7 bases matching. The nucleotide sequence reads as follows: TGTGCTAGTGCCGGGGGGCCTAATGAGCAGTTCTTC. Translated, this is CASAGGPNEQFF.